These 26 T cell receptor beta chains were all obtained from the same sample, sequenced in a study of T-cell memory formation after mild COVID-19. TCRdb reanalysed the 5' RACE reads using MiXCR and keeps one entry per CDR3 protein. The profile shows 250,000 to 350,000 distinct CDR3 sequences, more than 15% of them singletons. The specimen was PBMCs or a T cell subset sorted from them (not recorded which). The receptors shown here come from a man between 18 and 35 years old who had mild COVID-19 (a few samples of this study predate the infection). Cell type and time point are not known.

The chain links TRBV7-9 to TRBJ1-3; perhaps TRBD1 as D (6 bases). CDR3 length equals 15 residues. Trimming stripped 4 bases from V and 2 bases from J, with 12 bases between. From germline, CDR1 is SEHNR and CDR2 FQNEAQ (reference sequence). The CDR3 DNA is TGTGCCAGCAGCTCTCCAGGGGTTGCTGGAAACACCATATATTTT. Translation gives CASSSPGVAGNTIYF.

The chain recombines TRBV7-8 with TRBJ2-1, with 13 bases lining up with TRBD2. The CDR3 contains 16 residues. V gave up 2 bases and J gave up 8 bases; unmatched junction bases: 6. The germline gives CDR1 SGHVS, CDR2 FQNEAQ. The CDR3 here is CASSLSGTSGVDEQFF. Written as DNA, the CDR3 is TGTGCCAGCAGCTTATCCGGGACTAGCGGGGTTGATGAGCAGTTCTTC.

The rearrangement links TRBV18 to TRBJ1-1; D unresolved. Germline CDR1 is KGHSH and CDR2 is LQKENI. The CDR3 length is 13 residues. Between the trimmed V and J ends, which lost 5 bases and 1 base, there was a span of 8 bases. The CDR3 DNA reads as TGTGCCAGCTCAGGCGTCCGGAACACTGAAGCTTTCTTT. Translation: CASSGVRNTEAFF.

This clonotype turned up a few times. The chain is built from TRBV7-8 and TRBJ1-4; D uncertain. V lost 4 bases, J lost 4 bases, and 13 bases lay in between. This CDR3 is 15 amino acids long. The germline V gene has CDR1 SGHVS and CDR2 FQNEAQ. CDR3 coding DNA: TGTGCCAGCAGCTCCCCCGGGTCCTTTAATGAAAAACTGTTTTTT. It translates to CASSSPGSFNEKLFF.

This clonotype was recorded a few times. This chain links TRBV7-2 with TRBJ1-2; D is unresolved. This CDR3 contains 13 residues. Germline V CDR1 and CDR2: SGHTA, FQGNSA. Trimming cost V 5 bases and J 3 bases, with 10 bases left between them. CDR3 residues: CASSLNQDYGYTF. CDR3 nucleotide sequence: TGTGCCAGCAGCCTAAATCAGGACTATGGCTACACCTTC.

The chain has TRBV18 and TRBJ1-2, with 8 bases fitting TRBD1. The CDR3 runs 14 residues. Looked up from germline, CDR1 is KGHSH and CDR2 is LQKENI. J gave up 5 bases and V 4 bases, and 6 bases lay outside the gene matches. CDR3 DNA sequence: TGTGCCAGCTCACGGGACAGGACCGAGTATGGCTACACCTTC. This codes for CASSRDRTEYGYTF.

The DNA of the CDR3 is TGTGCCAGCAGTTACCGGCGGGAGGTCACTGAGCAGTTCTTC. This gives the protein CASSYRREVTEQFF. The chain employs TRBV6-5 and TRBJ2-1, with 8 bases aligning to TRBD2. The CDR3 extends over 14 amino acids. Germline CDR1 is MNHEY and CDR2 is SVGAGI. The junction had 6 bases not matched to a gene; V was cut back by 2 bases and J by 9 bases.

This clonotype has just a few counts. The chain joins TRBV6-5 to TRBJ1-5; 7 positions agree with TRBD1. Germline assignment: CDR1 MNHEY and CDR2 SVGAGI. Losses at the gene ends were 5 bases for V and 2 bases for J; bases not matched to a gene: 3. The CDR3 has 14 residues. The CDR3, as DNA: TGTGCCAGCAGTACTACAGGGGGCAATCAGCCCCAGCATTTT. As protein: CASSTTGGNQPQHF.

The chain is built from TRBV24-1 and TRBJ2-7; D might be TRBD1 (5 bases). Trimming took off 8 bases at V and 0 bases at J, with 7 bases between the two ends. Germline CDR1 is KGHDR and CDR2 is SFDVKD. This CDR3 is 12 amino acids long. The CDR3 reads CATNRYSYEQYF. Written as DNA, the CDR3 is TGTGCCACCAACAGGTACTCCTACGAGCAGTACTTC.

This clonotype was detected a few times. The chain is built from TRBV12-3 or TRBV12-4 and TRBJ2-3; no definite D call. The V gene lost 1 base and the J gene lost 10 bases, with 15 bases spanning the gap. This CDR3 comprises 14 residues. CDR3 sequence reads: CASSLGADIVSQYF. The DNA for the CDR3 is TGTGCCAGCAGTTTAGGGGCCGACATTGTATCGCAGTATTTT.

This clonotype was recorded a few times. This chain links TRBV20-1 with TRBJ2-1, with 10 bases lining up with TRBD1. CDR1 is DFQATT, CDR2 SNEGSKA, per germline (reference sequence). The ends lost 3 bases at V and 5 bases at J; junction bases unmatched: 7. This CDR3 is built from 15 residues. CDR3 sequence reads: CSASGGTGENNEQFF. CDR3 coding DNA: TGCAGTGCTAGTGGCGGGACAGGGGAAAACAATGAGCAGTTCTTC.

Turning to this clonotype: One end of the junction fails to match germline, which may point to a read error. The chain links TRBV27 to TRBJ2-3; no reliable D call. Per the germline V gene, CDR1 is MNHEY and CDR2 is SMNVEV (reference sequence). The CDR3 contains 13 residues. As DNA, the CDR3 is TGTACCAGCAGATATACAGCGACAGATACGCAGTATTTT. It specifies CTSRYTATDTQYF.

The V and J genes are TRBV20-1 and TRBJ2-3; TRBD2 agrees at 11 bases. The CDR3 sequence is 17 residues long. Germline CDR1 and CDR2: DFQATT and SNEGSKA (reference sequence). V trimming: 2 bases; J trimming: 7 bases; junction bases outside the gene matches: 14. CDR3 amino acids: CSARRISGGAGGNTQYF. For the CDR3, the DNA is TGCAGTGCTAGAAGAATTAGCGGGGGGGCAGGCGGAAATACGCAGTATTTT.

This clonotype showed up just a few times. The V gene is TRBV30, the J gene TRBJ2-7; D unclear. The CDR3 is made up of 11 amino acids. Germline V gene lookup returns CDR1 GTSNPN and CDR2 SVGIG (reference sequence). Trimming stripped 1 base from V and 3 bases from J, with 4 bases between. The CDR3 loop is CAWSAFYEQYF. In DNA, the CDR3 is TGTGCCTGGAGTGCTTTCTACGAGCAGTACTTC.

V and J are TRBV30 and TRBJ2-3, with D maybe TRBD1 (6 bases). Germline CDR1 GTSNPN, CDR2 SVGIG (reference sequence). The CDR3 is 15 amino acids. Trimming took off 3 bases at V and 9 bases at J, with 22 bases between the two ends. Here the CDR3 DNA reads TGTGCCTGGAGGCTGGCAGGGGCCCAGAGGGGGACGCAGTATTTT. This sequence encodes CAWRLAGAQRGTQYF.

The chain carries TRBV10-1 and TRBJ2-7; maybe TRBD2 (6 bases). Germline V gene data show CDR1 as WNHNN and CDR2 as SYGVQD (reference sequence). Trimming removed 8 bases from V and 3 bases from J, with 17 bases in between. The CDR3 runs 14 residues. The CDR3 DNA reads as TGCGCCAGCTCTCCGGGGCCCGGGGGCTACGAGCAGTACTTC. Translated: CASSPGPGGYEQYF.

In its sample, this clonotype was seen many times. The chain couples TRBV12-3 or TRBV12-4 to TRBJ2-3; D not resolved. V lost 1 base and J lost 2, with 13 bases in between. The CDR3 is 16 amino acids. In DNA form, the CDR3 reads TGTGCCAGCAGTTTAGGGACCGCGAGCTTCACAGATACGCAGTATTTT. Amino acids: CASSLGTASFTDTQYF.

This clonotype was observed a few times. V and J are TRBV6-5 and TRBJ1-2; D is perhaps TRBD1 (5 bases). This CDR3 comprises 13 residues. CDR1 and CDR2 (germline): MNHEY, SVGAGI. Trimming shortened V by 10 bases and J by 7 bases, and 19 bases separated the two germline ends. CDR3 region: CATRGSGYRGYTF. Here the CDR3 DNA reads TGTGCCACCCGAGGGTCAGGGTATCGTGGCTACACCTTC.

This clonotype was detected a few times. V and J are TRBV5-1 and TRBJ1-1, with 7 bases lining up with TRBD1. Germline CDR1 SGHRS, CDR2 YFSETQ. The V and J ends lost 4 bases and 3 bases, in that order; junction bases with no gene match: 6. The CDR3 is 14 amino acids. CDR3 nucleotide sequence: TGCGCCAGCAGCCCCGAGGGGGCGTACACTGAAGCTTTCTTT. Translation: CASSPEGAYTEAFF.

CDR3: CASRPGPQAQGRGELFF. CDR3 bases: TGTGCCAGCAGGCCGGGTCCCCAAGCGCAGGGGCGCGGGGAGCTGTTTTTT. The chain carries TRBV7-8 and TRBJ2-2, with a weak D call TRBD1 (6 bases). CDR1 is SGHVS, CDR2 FQNEAQ, per germline. The CDR3 loop spans 17 amino acids. Trimming removed 6 bases at V and 7 bases at J, with 24 bases between. The full variable domain, its missing parts supplied by reference TRBV7-8 and TRBJ2-2, is GAGVSQSPRYKVAKRGQDVALRCDPISGHVSLFWYQQALGQGPEFLTYFQNEAQLDKSGLPSDRFFAERPEGSVSTLKIQRTQQEDSAVYLCASRPGPQAQGRGELFFGEGSRLTVL.

The chain links TRBV7-2 to TRBJ2-1; 10 nucleotides match TRBD2. The V segment lost 5 bases and the J segment 4 bases; nucleotides outside the gene matches: 8. CDR1 is SGHTA, CDR2 FQGNSA, per germline. This CDR3 contains 16 residues. The CDR3 loop reads CASSRDSGGPYNEQFF. CDR3 nucleotide sequence: TGTGCCAGCAGCCGGGATAGCGGGGGGCCGTACAATGAGCAGTTCTTC.

Many counts were recorded for this clonotype. The chain is built from TRBV19 and TRBJ2-5, with D possibly being TRBD2 (6 bases). V lost 10 bases to trimming and J lost 4 bases, with 22 bases between them. Germline V CDR1 and CDR2: LNHDA, SQIVND (reference sequence). The length of the CDR3 is 15 residues. The CDR3 reads CAISPPGTVRETQYF. CDR3 coding DNA: TGTGCCATCTCACCGCCGGGGACTGTACGAGAGACCCAGTACTTC.

This clonotype was counted ten times or more. This chain connects TRBV12-3 or TRBV12-4 to TRBJ2-5; TRBD1 matches 7 bases. J gave up 3 bases and V 0 bases, and 1 base lay outside the gene matches. The length of the CDR3 is 14 residues. This chain's CDR3 is CASSLATGKETQYF. The CDR3 nucleotides are TGTGCCAGCAGTTTAGCGACAGGGAAAGAGACCCAGTACTTC.

In its sample, this clonotype was seen many times. This chain connects TRBV5-5 to TRBJ2-7, with TRBD2 matching over 7 bases. Germline-derived CDR1 and CDR2 are SGHKS and YYEKEE (reference sequence). J gave up 3 bases and V 7 bases, and 10 bases lay outside the gene matches. The CDR3 runs to 14 residues. The CDR3 nucleotides read TGTGCCAGCCGCGGGGGAGGAATGGGCTACGAGCAGTACGTC. Amino acids: CASRGGGMGYEQYV.

This clonotype was seen only a few times. The chain is built from TRBV28 and TRBJ1-2, with D hard to call. The CDR3 totals 13 residues. Germline CDR1 MDHEN, CDR2 SYDVKM. V dropped 5 bases and J dropped 4 bases, with 11 bases sitting between them. The CDR3 DNA reads as TGTGCCAGCAGTCCAACAGTCACCTATGGCTACACCTTC. Its protein is CASSPTVTYGYTF.

This clonotype occurred many times. This chain uses TRBV5-1 with TRBJ2-5; possible D gene TRBD1, 5 bases. V lost 2 bases and J lost 4, with 9 bases in between. The CDR3 spans 13 residues. Per germline, CDR1 SGHRS and CDR2 YFSETQ. The CDR3 here is CASSFGAGETQYF. CDR3 sequence (DNA): TGCGCCAGCAGCTTTGGGGCCGGAGAGACCCAGTACTTC.